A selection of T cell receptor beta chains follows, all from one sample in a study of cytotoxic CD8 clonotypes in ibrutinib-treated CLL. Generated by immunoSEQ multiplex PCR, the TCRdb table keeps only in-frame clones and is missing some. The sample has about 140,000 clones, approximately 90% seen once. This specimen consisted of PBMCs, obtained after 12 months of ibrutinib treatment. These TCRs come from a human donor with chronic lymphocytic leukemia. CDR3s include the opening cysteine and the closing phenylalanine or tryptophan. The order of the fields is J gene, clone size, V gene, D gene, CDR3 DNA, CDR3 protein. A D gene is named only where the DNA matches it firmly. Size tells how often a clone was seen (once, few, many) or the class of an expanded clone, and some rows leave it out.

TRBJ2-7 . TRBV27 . TGTGCCAGCAGTTTACGGGGATCCTACGAGCAGTACTTC CASSLRGSYEQYF
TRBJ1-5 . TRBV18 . TGTGCCAGCTCACCACTCGGCGGTGATCAGCCCCAGCATTTT CASSPLGGDQPQHF
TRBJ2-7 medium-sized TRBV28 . TGTGCCAGCAGCCGACCATCTTGGGAAAATTTCTACGAGCAGTACTTC CASSRPSWENFYEQYF
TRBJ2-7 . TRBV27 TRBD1 TGTGCCAGCAGTGGGGATGACAGGGGCTACGAGCAGTACTTC CASSGDDRGYEQYF
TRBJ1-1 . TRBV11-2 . TGTGCCAGCAGCCTACATCTGAACACTGAAGCTTTCTTT CASSLHLNTEAFF
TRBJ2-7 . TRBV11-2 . TGTGCCAGCAGCTTAGATATTTGGGGCGAGCAGTACTTC CASSLDIWGEQYF
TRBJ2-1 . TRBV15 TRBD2 TGTGCCACCAGCAGCCCCGGGGGGTCCTACAATGAGCAGTTCTTC CATSSPGGSYNEQFF
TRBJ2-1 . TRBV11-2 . TGTGCCACCGGTATCTCGATTAACTACAATGAGCAGTTCTTC CATGISINYNEQFF
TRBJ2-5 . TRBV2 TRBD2 TGTGCCAGCAGGGAGCGGGAGAGGGGAGAGACCCAGTACTTC CASRERERGETQYF
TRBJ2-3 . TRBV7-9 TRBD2 TGTGCCAGCAGCCGCAGCGGGACCAGGGATACGCAGTATTTT CASSRSGTRDTQYF
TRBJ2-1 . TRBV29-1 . TGCAGCGTTGAATGGGTAGTTTCGTATGAGCAGTTCTTC CSVEWVVSYEQFF
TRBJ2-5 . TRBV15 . TGTGCCACCAGCACCTCAATGAGGGGCCCAGCGTCAGAGACCCAGTACTTC CATSTSMRGPASETQYF
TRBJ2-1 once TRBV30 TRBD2 TGTGCCTGGAGCAGCAAGGGACTAGCTGACAATGAGCAGTTCTTC CAWSSKGLADNEQFF
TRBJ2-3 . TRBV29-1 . TGCAGCGTTGAAGAGGGCGGGTACACAGATACGCAGTATTTT CSVEEGGYTDTQYF